There are many counts of the clone carrying this TCR beta chain. Its antigen is undetermined. With 0 bases clipped from V and 5 bases from J, the junction kept 5 bases outside the gene matches. The CDR3 sequence is 15 residues long. Per germline, CDR1 MGHRA and CDR2 YSYEKL. Researchers ran the PCR with 60 Vbeta and 13 Jbeta primers. Sequencing was performed with immunoSEQ multiplex PCR; in TCRdb, only in-frame clones are kept and a portion is missing. Of 100,000 to 150,000 clones listed, about 79% are singletons. This entry is derived from a study of cytomegalovirus exposure and HLA in healthy donors. Study-wide results and caveats: TCR beta sequences reportedly predicted most subjects' HLA-A and HLA-B alleles accurately.

Sequenced material: PBMCs. The chain links TRBV4-1 to TRBJ1-2; 8 nucleotides align to TRBD1. This receptor was identified in a man aged 18 to 29 in good health and CMV-seronegative. The CDR3 reads CASSQDRTGTYGYTF. The CDR3 region has the DNA TGCGCCAGCAGCCAAGATCGGACAGGGACTTATGGCTACACCTTC.